One sample yielded the 11 T cell receptor beta chains listed below, sequenced in a study of CD8+CD57+ T cells in acquired aplastic anemia. TCR beta VDJ and CDR3 were profiled, and genomic DNA was the template. One entry per CDR3 protein results from TCRdb running MiXCR on the reads. The repertoire has 50,000 or so distinct CDR3 sequences, approximately 50% of them found once; the top ten carry around 15%. Selection for sequencing was limited to patients who had shown CD8+CD57+ cell expansion by flow cytometry. Sequencing was done on a sample of sorted CD4+, CD8+, or CD8+CD57+ T cells (not recorded which) from PBMCs. The receptors stem from a human donor with aplastic anemia.

V is TRBV2 and J is TRBJ1-2, with 8 nucleotides matching TRBD1. V lost 6 bases, J lost 6 bases, and 9 bases stayed unmatched. This CDR3 spans 14 amino acids. CDR1 SNHLY and CDR2 FYNNEI come from the germline V gene. The CDR3 loop is CASRSGGGYDGYTF. The CDR3 nucleotides read TGTGCCAGCAGGTCAGGGGGCGGATATGATGGCTACACCTTC.

For this clonotype: A much larger clonotype is one base distant, so this may be a read error. The chain uses TRBV3-1 and TRBJ2-7, with unresolved D. V lost 0 bases, J lost 1 base, and 4 bases lay in between. This CDR3 spans 13 amino acids. CDR1 is LGHDT, CDR2 YNNKEL, per germline (reference sequence). CDR3 sequence reads: CASSQDGSYEQYF. CDR3 nucleotides: TGTGCCAGCAGCCAAGATGGATCCTACGAGCAGTACTTC.

This clonotype showed up many times. The rearrangement joins TRBV18 to TRBJ1-1, with D hard to call. The CDR3 consists of 12 residues. Germline V CDR1 and CDR2: KGHSH, LQKENI. Trimming stripped 3 bases from V and 4 bases from J, with 6 bases between. The CDR3: CASSPLGTEAFF. The CDR3 DNA reads TGTGCCAGCTCACCCCTTGGCACTGAAGCTTTCTTT.

This clonotype was recorded many times. The V call is TRBV5-8, the J call TRBJ1-4; no definite D call. Germline CDR1 reads SGHTS; CDR2 reads YDEGEE. V was pared by 0 bases and J by 7 bases, with 19 bases between. This CDR3 region has 17 residues. The CDR3 DNA is TGTGCCAGCAGCTTGGTCGCGCCAACGCGCTTGGGTGAAAAACTGTTTTTT. Translating gives CASSLVAPTRLGEKLFF.

The chain uses TRBV10-1 and TRBJ2-7; D perhaps matches TRBD2 (6 bases). Germline V gene data show CDR1 as WNHNN and CDR2 as SYGVQD (reference sequence). V was clipped by 10 bases and J by 3 bases, with 10 bases between them. The CDR3 consists of 11 residues. CDR3 in amino acids: CATSEGYEQYF. The CDR3, as DNA: TGCGCCACCTCGGAGGGCTACGAGCAGTACTTC.

The CDR3 protein is CASSSSGGAGSETQYF. CDR3 nucleotide sequence: TGTGCCAGCAGCTCTTCCGGTGGCGCGGGGTCGGAGACCCAGTACTTC. This chain connects TRBV7-2 to TRBJ2-5, with D possibly TRBD2 on 6 matching bases. CDR1 SGHTA and CDR2 FQGNSA come from the germline V gene. The V end was cut by 4 bases, the J end by 5 bases, with 20 bases between. The CDR3 runs to 16 residues.

This clonotype appeared once. The rearrangement uses TRBV7-3 and TRBJ1-4; unclear D gene. The CDR3 sequence is 13 residues long. With 2 bases removed from V and 5 bases from J, the gap between germline ends came to 6 bases. Looked up from germline, CDR1 is SGHTA and CDR2 is FQGTGA. CDR3 DNA sequence: TGTGCCAGCAGCTTATGGCAGAATGAAAAACTGTTTTTT. Protein sequence: CASSLWQNEKLFF.

This clonotype turned up a few times. V and J are TRBV7-6 and TRBJ1-6, with D possibly TRBD1 on 6 matching bases. CDR3 length: 13 residues. In germline, CDR1 is SGHVS, CDR2 FNYEAQ. V dropped 4 bases and J dropped 5 bases, with 6 bases sitting between them. CDR3 in DNA: TGTGCCAGCAGCTCAGGGGATAATTCACCCCTCCACTTT. Amino acids: CASSSGDNSPLHF.

Of note for this clonotype: A much larger clonotype is one base distant, so this may be a read error. V is TRBV11-2 and J is TRBJ1-1; unclear D gene. V was pared by 6 bases and J by 5 bases, with 19 bases between. The length of the CDR3 is 15 residues. Germline CDR1 and CDR2: SGHAT and FQNNGV. In nucleotides, the CDR3 is TGTGCCAGCAGGGTCGCAGCCGGGTTTAGGACTGAAGCTTTCTTT. Protein sequence: CASRVAAGFRTEAFF.

The chain employs TRBV11-2 and TRBJ1-1; D ambiguous. Deletions cut 1 base from V and 4 bases from J, with 13 bases between. CDR3 length equals 15 residues. CDR1 is SGHAT, CDR2 FQNNGV, per germline. CDR3 sequence reads: CASSLGLGRGTEAFF. CDR3 nucleotide sequence: TGTGCCAGCAGCTTAGGTCTGGGTAGAGGCACTGAAGCTTTCTTT.

About this clonotype itself: A much larger clone lies a single base off, so this may be a read error. This chain uses TRBV6-1 with TRBJ1-1; D not resolved. The germline V gene encodes CDR1 MNHNS and CDR2 SASEGT. V was cut by 4 bases and J by 11 bases, with 14 bases left in between. This CDR3 comprises 12 residues. The CDR3 protein is CASSGLSSRAFF. Written as DNA, the CDR3 is TGTGCCAGCAGTGGGCTCTCATCGCGGGCTTTCTTT.